The clone carrying this TCR beta chain was counted once. The source of the sample is a study of siplizumab effects on memory and regulatory T cells. Generated by immunoSEQ multiplex PCR, the TCRdb table keeps only in-frame clones and is missing some. The profile covers 75,000 to 100,000 clones, with roughly 94% appearing a single time and 1.3% taken by the ten largest. CDR1 MNHEY and CDR2 SVGAGI come from the germline V gene. With 7 bases removed from V and 6 bases from J, the gap between germline ends came to 14 bases. CDR3 length equals 13 residues. The chain couples TRBV6-5 to TRBJ2-3; TRBD1 or TRBD2 may be the D gene (5 bases each). This sequence originates from a human donor in good health. Sequencing input: non-Treg CD4+ T cells sorted from blood. This CDR3 is CASKTGQSDTQYF. CDR3 sequence (DNA): TGTGCCAGCAAAACGGGGCAATCGGATACGCAGTATTTT.